The 13 T cell receptor beta chains listed next were all sequenced from one sample in a study of T cell responses to AZD1222 COVID-19 vaccine (dated by TCRdb to about 2021). Library preparation was by the immunoSEQ multiplex PCR assay. TCRdb obtained this table from immuneACCESS and retained in-frame rearrangements with V and J assigned. These tables miss some clones; where compared with another copy, unresolved V genes account for less than half of the shortfall, and the remainder is unexplained. The sample profile shows 90,000 to 120,000 clones; about 89% of them were found once. Jointly, the top ten make up approximately 15% of the sample. Sample time point, as interpreted from the label and publication: baseline before first vaccination. Sequencing was performed on peripheral blood, taken on day 0 of AZD1222 vaccination. These receptors came from an adult in good health.

The chain has TRBV27 and TRBJ1-6; D ambiguous. This CDR3 comprises 14 residues. Germline V gives CDR1 MNHEY, CDR2 SMNVEV (reference sequence). V was trimmed by 1 base and J by 9 bases, leaving 10 bases between them. In DNA, the CDR3 is TGTGCCAGCAGTTTATGGGCCAGAGCTTCACCCCTCCACTTT. Translated, it gives CASSLWARASPLHF.

The genes are TRBV5-5 and TRBJ2-5; D is undetermined. Trimming removed 0 bases from V and 4 bases from J, with 13 bases in between. The CDR3 consists of 15 residues. Germline V lookup: CDR1 SGHKS, CDR2 YYEKEE (reference sequence). The CDR3 sequence: CASSLGPDPRETQYF. For the CDR3, the DNA is TGTGCCAGCAGCTTGGGCCCCGACCCGCGAGAGACCCAGTACTTC.

The V and J genes are TRBV19 and TRBJ2-1; TRBD1 might be the D (6 bases). The CDR3 consists of 17 residues. Germline V gives CDR1 LNHDA, CDR2 SQIVND (reference sequence). V shed 7 bases and J shed 4 bases, with 23 bases lying between them. CDR3 coding DNA: TGTGCCAGTACCAAAATACGAACAGGGCTCGGTTACAATGAGCAGTTCTTC. Protein: CASTKIRTGLGYNEQFF. The full variable domain, rest sourced from reference TRBV19 and TRBJ2-1, is DGGITQSPKYLFRKEGQNVTLSCEQNLNHDAMYWYRQDPGQGLRLIYYSQIVNDFQKGDIAEGYSVSREKKESFPLTVTSAQKNPTAFYLCASTKIRTGLGYNEQFFGPGTRLTVL.

The chain carries TRBV10-3 and TRBJ2-1; D is ambiguous. This CDR3 has 14 amino acids. With 1 base removed from V and 1 base from J, the gap between germline ends came to 5 bases. Germline loops: CDR1 ENHRY, CDR2 SYGVKD. The DNA of the CDR3 is TGTGCCATCAGTGAGTACCAGTCCTACAATGAGCAGTTCTTC. It encodes CAISEYQSYNEQFF.

The chain couples TRBV27 to TRBJ2-1; 8 nucleotides agree with TRBD2. CDR3 size: 15 residues. Trimming at V came to 3 bases and at J to 10 bases, leaving 11 bases not matched to a gene. The germline V gene encodes CDR1 MNHEY and CDR2 SMNVEV (reference sequence). The chain's CDR3 is CASSFRAGEGWEQFF. DNA for the CDR3: TGTGCCAGCAGTTTCAGAGCGGGGGAGGGATGGGAGCAGTTCTTC.

This chain links TRBV5-5 with TRBJ1-1, with D uncertain. CDR3 size: 13 residues. Germline assignment: CDR1 SGHKS and CDR2 YYEKEE (reference sequence). Trimming took off 4 bases at V and 5 bases at J, with 12 bases between the two ends. The CDR3 DNA reads TGTGCCAGCAGCCTCCCGGCGAGGACTGAAGCTTTCTTT. Protein product: CASSLPARTEAFF.

This rearrangement joins TRBV6-5 to TRBJ1-1; no clear D gene. Germline V gene sequence: CDR1 MNHEY, CDR2 SVGAGI. Trimming left V 6 bases short and J 9 bases short, with 20 bases between. This CDR3 comprises 14 residues. The CDR3, as DNA: TGTGCCAGCAGGAAACAGAGGTCAGGCTCAAAAGCTTTCTTT. Its protein is CASRKQRSGSKAFF.

The V call is TRBV6-6, the J call TRBJ1-1; D uncertain. V was trimmed by 1 base and J by 4 bases, leaving 4 bases between them. The length of the CDR3 is 12 residues. CDR1 and CDR2 (germline): MNHNY, SVGAGI (reference sequence). The CDR3 protein is CASSYLGTEAFF. In DNA form, the CDR3 reads TGTGCCAGCAGTTACTTGGGCACTGAAGCTTTCTTT.

The chain uses TRBV28 and TRBJ1-1; D is uncertain. The V and J ends lost 8 bases and 3 bases respectively, with 13 bases between them. CDR3 length equals 13 residues. CDR1 and CDR2 from the germline V gene are MDHEN and SYDVKM. DNA of the CDR3: TGTGCCAGCGGGGTCAGAGCGTACACTGAAGCTTTCTTT. It codes for CASGVRAYTEAFF.

V and J are TRBV2 and TRBJ2-7; D gene unclear. Trimming pared 6 bases from V and 2 bases from J, leaving 11 bases between. Germline-derived CDR1 and CDR2 are SNHLY and FYNNEI. This CDR3 contains 13 residues. CDR3 sequence (DNA): TGTGCCAGCAGGGGCGACCAGGCCTACGAGCAGTACTTC. Amino acid sequence: CASRGDQAYEQYF.

V usage is TRBV5-8 and J usage is TRBJ1-2, with a tentative D call TRBD1 (6 bases). The CDR3 covers 14 residues. V was cut by 0 bases and J by 7 bases, with 13 bases left in between. Per germline, CDR1 SGHTS and CDR2 YDEGEE. CDR3 DNA sequence: TGTGCCAGCAGCTTGGCTTTGGGGGGCTTTGGCTACACCTTC. Protein product: CASSLALGGFGYTF.

This rearrangement joins TRBV29-1 to TRBJ1-2; D is ambiguous. Trimming pared 3 bases from V and 3 bases from J, leaving 8 bases between. This CDR3 has 12 amino acids. Germline V gene sequence: CDR1 SQVTM, CDR2 ANQGSEA. CDR3 sequence: CSVDGPYYGYTF. CDR3 DNA: TGCAGCGTTGACGGCCCATACTATGGCTACACCTTC.

The rearrangement uses TRBV11-2 and TRBJ1-1; maybe TRBD1 (5 bases). The V end was cut by 7 bases, the J end by 7 bases, with 16 bases between. The CDR3 loop spans 13 amino acids. Germline assignment: CDR1 SGHAT and CDR2 FQNNGV. The CDR3 here is CASNGQMVDEAFF. The DNA for the CDR3 is TGTGCCAGCAACGGACAAATGGTAGATGAAGCTTTCTTT. The full variable domain, in which reference TRBV11-2 and TRBJ1-1 provide the parts outside the CDR3, is EAGVAQSPRYKIIEKRQSVAFWCNPISGHATLYWYQQILGQGPKLLIQFQNNGVVDDSQLPKDRFSAERLKGVDSTLKIQPAKLEDSAVYLCASNGQMVDEAFFGQGTRLTVV.